Reported below is one T cell receptor beta chain. Its matching antigen is unknown. Assay: immunoSEQ multiplex PCR; the TCRdb copy retains only in-frame clones and omits some. The table lists about 83,000 clones, more than 70% of them singletons. Germline CDR1 SGDLS, CDR2 YYNGEE. CDR3 size: 14 residues. V was clipped by 4 bases and J by 5 bases, with 14 bases between them. The data originate from a study of T cell responses to AZD1222 COVID-19 vaccine. Background on the study: Pooled together were second doses at about 4 or about 12 weeks. General study findings and limits: The donor cohort was predominantly white British with a female majority, and clonal diversity may have been underestimated. At study baseline, merely five or six AZD1222 recipients were seropositive. Repertoires were sampled only after the peak T cell response.

The chain combines TRBV9 with TRBJ2-3; D might be TRBD1 or TRBD2, each matching 5 bases. Specimen: peripheral blood, collected on day 0 of AZD1222 vaccination. The receptor was isolated from an adult in good health. This chain's CDR3 is CASSPLPRGDTQYF. In DNA form, the CDR3 reads TGTGCCAGCAGCCCTCTTCCGAGGGGAGATACGCAGTATTTT. The full variable domain, completed using reference TRBV9 and TRBJ2-3, is DSGVTQTPKHLITATGQRVTLRCSPRSGDLSVYWYQQSLDQGLQFLIQYYNGEERAKGNILERFSAQQFPDLHSELNLSSLELGDSALYFCASSPLPRGDTQYFGPGTRLTVL.